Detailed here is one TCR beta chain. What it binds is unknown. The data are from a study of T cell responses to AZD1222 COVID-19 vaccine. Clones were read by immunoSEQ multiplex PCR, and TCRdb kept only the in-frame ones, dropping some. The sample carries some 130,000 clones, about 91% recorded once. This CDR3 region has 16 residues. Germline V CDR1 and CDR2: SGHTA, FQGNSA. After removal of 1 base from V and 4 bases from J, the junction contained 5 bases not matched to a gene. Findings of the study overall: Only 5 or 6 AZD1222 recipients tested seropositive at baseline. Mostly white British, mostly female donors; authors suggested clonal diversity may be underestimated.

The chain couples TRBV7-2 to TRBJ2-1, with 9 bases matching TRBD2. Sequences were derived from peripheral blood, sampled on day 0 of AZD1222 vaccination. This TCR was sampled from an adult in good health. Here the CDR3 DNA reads TGTGCCAGCAGCTTAGGGCTAGCGGGGACTTACAATGAGCAGTTCTTC. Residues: CASSLGLAGTYNEQFF.